Listed here are 2 T cell receptor beta chains from one sample, sequenced in a study of cytomegalovirus exposure and HLA in healthy donors. This table comes from immunoSEQ multiplex PCR, and its TCRdb copy is limited to in-frame clones, with some not included. Here the sample spans 200,000 to 300,000 clones, around nine tenths being singletons. The source material was PBMCs. These receptors were obtained from a man in his late teens or twenties in good health and CMV-seronegative.

The chain combines TRBV2 with TRBJ1-1; 10 bases agree with TRBD1. Germline V gene data show CDR1 as SNHLY and CDR2 as FYNNEI. There are 15 residues in the CDR3. The ends lost 3 bases at V and 1 base at J; junction bases unmatched: 2. The CDR3 here is CASSDRDRGNTEAFF. The CDR3, as DNA: TGTGCCAGCAGTGACCGGGACAGGGGGAACACTGAAGCTTTCTTT.

V and J are TRBV11-2 and TRBJ1-1; TRBD1 might be the D (5 bases). There are 16 residues in the CDR3. Germline CDR1 SGHAT, CDR2 FQNNGV. The V gene lost 1 base and the J gene lost 6 bases, with 18 bases spanning the gap. CDR3 protein: CASSLGQPLGQPEAFF. CDR3 DNA sequence: TGTGCCAGCAGCTTAGGACAGCCTTTAGGTCAGCCTGAAGCTTTCTTT.